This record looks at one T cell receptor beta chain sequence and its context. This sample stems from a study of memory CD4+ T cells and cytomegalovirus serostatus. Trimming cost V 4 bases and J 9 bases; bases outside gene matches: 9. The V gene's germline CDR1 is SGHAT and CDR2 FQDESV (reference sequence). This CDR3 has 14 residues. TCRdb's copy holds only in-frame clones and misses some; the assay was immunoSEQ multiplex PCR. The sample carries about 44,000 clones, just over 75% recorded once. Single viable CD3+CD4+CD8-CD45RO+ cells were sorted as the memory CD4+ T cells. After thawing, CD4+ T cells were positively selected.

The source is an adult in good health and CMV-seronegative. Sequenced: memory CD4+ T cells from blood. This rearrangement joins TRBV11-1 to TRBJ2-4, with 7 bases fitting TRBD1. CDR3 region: CASSSSRGMGIQYF. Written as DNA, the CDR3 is TGTGCCAGCAGCTCTTCCAGGGGGATGGGCATTCAGTACTTC.